This T cell receptor beta chain is from a study of blood T cell repertoires in COVID-19. Background on the study: There were acute and convalescent COVID-19 samples, and they came from the United States, Italy and Spain. T cells, B-cell-depleted T cells, or PBMCs supplied cDNA or gDNA.

CDR3 length equals 14 residues. The germline gives CDR1 KGHDR, CDR2 SFDVKD. Trimming removed 10 bases from V and 4 bases from J, with 17 bases in between. In the original processing: Cell counts per sample came from amplifying reference gene primers. Generated by immunoSEQ multiplex PCR, the TCRdb table keeps only in-frame clones and is missing some. V, J and clone size were drawn from that table, and D and trimming were deduced from the DNA. Counted here are under 300,000 clones, over 75% occurring once; the ten biggest clones make up about an eighth. The sequence derives from a human donor in a cohort sampled during active COVID-19. The chain joins TRBV24-1 to TRBJ2-3; tentative D call: TRBD2 (5 bases). The specimen sequenced was peripheral blood. The chain's CDR3 is CATEKEEDADTQYF. Here the CDR3 DNA reads TGTGCCACTGAAAAGGAGGAGGACGCAGATACGCAGTATTTT.